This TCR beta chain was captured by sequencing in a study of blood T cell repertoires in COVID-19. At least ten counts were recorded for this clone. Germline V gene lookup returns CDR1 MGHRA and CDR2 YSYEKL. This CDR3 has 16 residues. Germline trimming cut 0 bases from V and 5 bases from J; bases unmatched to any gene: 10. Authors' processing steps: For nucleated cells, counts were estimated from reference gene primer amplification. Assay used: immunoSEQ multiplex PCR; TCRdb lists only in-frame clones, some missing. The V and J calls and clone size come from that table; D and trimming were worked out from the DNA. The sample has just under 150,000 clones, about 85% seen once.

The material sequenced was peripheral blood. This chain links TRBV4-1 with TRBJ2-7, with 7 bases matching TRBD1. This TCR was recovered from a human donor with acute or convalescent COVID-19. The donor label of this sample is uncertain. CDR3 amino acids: CASSQEPSTGIHEQYF. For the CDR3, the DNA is TGCGCCAGCAGCCAAGAACCCTCGACAGGGATCCACGAGCAGTACTTC.